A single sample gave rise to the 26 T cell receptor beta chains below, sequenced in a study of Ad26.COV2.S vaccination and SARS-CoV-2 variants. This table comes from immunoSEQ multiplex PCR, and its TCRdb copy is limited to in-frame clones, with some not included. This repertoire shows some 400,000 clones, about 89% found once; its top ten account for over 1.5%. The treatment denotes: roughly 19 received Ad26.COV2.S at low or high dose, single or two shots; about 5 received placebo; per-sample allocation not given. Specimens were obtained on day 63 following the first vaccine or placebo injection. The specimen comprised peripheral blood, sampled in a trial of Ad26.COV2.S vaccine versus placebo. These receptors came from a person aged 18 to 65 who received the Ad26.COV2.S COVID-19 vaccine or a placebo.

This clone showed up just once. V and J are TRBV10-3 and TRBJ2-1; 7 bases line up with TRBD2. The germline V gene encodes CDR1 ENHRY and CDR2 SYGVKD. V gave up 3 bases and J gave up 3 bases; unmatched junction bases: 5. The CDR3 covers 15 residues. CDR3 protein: CAISESAGFYNEQFF. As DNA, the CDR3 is TGTGCCATCAGTGAATCAGCGGGATTCTACAATGAGCAGTTCTTC.

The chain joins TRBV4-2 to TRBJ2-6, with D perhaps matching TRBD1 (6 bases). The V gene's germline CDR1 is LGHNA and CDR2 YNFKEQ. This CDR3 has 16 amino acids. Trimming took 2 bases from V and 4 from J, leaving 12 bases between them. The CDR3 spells CASSQPTGLGANVLTF. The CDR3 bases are TGTGCCAGCAGCCAACCTACAGGGCTAGGGGCCAACGTCCTGACTTTC.

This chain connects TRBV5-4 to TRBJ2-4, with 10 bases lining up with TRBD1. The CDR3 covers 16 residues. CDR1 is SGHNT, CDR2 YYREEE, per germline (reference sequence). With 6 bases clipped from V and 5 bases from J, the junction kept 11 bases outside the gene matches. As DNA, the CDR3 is TGTGCCAGCAACTCCGGGACAGGGGCGACCGAAAACATTCAGTACTTC. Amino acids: CASNSGTGATENIQYF.

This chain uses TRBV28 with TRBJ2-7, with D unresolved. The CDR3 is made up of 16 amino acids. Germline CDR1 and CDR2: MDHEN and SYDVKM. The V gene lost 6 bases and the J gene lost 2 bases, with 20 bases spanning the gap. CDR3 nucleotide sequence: TGTGCCAGCAGACACCGCTCCGCCGATTTCGCCTACGAGCAGTACTTC. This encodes CASRHRSADFAYEQYF.

The CDR3 region is CASSQSQGERSPLHF. The CDR3, as DNA: TGCGCCAGCAGTCAATCCCAGGGGGAAAGGTCACCCCTCCACTTT. The genes are TRBV23-1 and TRBJ1-6; 7 bases are shared with TRBD1. TRBV23-1 is labeled an ORF, and its function is uncertain. The CDR3 is made up of 15 amino acids. Trimming at V came to 0 bases and at J to 10 bases, leaving 6 bases not matched to a gene.

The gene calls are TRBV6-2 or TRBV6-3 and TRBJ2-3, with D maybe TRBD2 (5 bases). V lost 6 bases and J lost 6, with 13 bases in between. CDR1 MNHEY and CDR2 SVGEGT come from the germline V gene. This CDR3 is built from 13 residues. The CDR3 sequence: CASSWRVKDTQYF. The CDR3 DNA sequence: TGTGCCAGCAGCTGGCGGGTAAAGGATACGCAGTATTTT.

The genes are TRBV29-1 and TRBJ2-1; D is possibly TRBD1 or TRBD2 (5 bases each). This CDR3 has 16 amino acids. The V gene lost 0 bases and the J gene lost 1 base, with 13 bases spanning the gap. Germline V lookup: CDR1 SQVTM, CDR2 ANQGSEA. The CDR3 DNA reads TGCAGCGTTGAAGATCCGGGGCGTAGATCCTACAATGAGCAGTTCTTC. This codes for CSVEDPGRRSYNEQFF.

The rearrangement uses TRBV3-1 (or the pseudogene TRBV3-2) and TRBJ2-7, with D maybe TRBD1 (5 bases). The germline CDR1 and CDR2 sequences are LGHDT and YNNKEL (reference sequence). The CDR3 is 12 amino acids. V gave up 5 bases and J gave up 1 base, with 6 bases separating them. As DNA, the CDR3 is TGTGCCAGCAGCAGGGGTTCCTACGAGCAGTACTTC. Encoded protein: CASSRGSYEQYF.

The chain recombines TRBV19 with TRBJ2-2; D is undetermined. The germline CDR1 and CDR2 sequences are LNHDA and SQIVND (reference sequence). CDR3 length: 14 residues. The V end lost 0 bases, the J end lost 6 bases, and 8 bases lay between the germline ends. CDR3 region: CASSIDRRAGELFF. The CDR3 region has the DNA TGTGCCAGTAGTATAGATCGAAGGGCCGGGGAGCTGTTTTTT.

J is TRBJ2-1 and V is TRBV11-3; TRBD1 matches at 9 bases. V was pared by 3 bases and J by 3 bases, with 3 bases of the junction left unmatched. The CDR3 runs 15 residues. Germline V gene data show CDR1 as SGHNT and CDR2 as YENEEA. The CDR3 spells CASSFRDRDYNEQFF. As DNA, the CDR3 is TGTGCCAGCAGCTTCCGGGACAGGGACTACAATGAGCAGTTCTTC.

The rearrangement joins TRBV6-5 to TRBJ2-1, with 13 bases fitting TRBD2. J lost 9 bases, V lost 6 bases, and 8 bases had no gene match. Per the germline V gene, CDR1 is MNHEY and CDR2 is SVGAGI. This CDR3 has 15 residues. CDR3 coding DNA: TGTGCCAGCAGCACACTAGCGGGAGGGTACGGTGAGCAGTTCTTC. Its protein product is CASSTLAGGYGEQFF.

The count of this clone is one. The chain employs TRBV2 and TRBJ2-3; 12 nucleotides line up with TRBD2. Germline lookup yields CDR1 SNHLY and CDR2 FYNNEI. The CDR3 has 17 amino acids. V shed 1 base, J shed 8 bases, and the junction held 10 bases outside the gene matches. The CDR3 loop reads CASSEGSSGRALGTQYF. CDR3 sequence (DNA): TGTGCCAGCAGTGAAGGGTCTAGCGGGAGGGCTCTAGGTACGCAGTATTTT.

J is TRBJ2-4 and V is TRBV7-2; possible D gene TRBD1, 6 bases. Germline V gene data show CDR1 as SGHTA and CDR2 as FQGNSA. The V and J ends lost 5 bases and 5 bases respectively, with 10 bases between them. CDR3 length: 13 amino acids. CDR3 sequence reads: CASSQNRENIQYF. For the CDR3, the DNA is TGTGCCAGCAGCCAAAACAGGGAAAACATTCAGTACTTC.

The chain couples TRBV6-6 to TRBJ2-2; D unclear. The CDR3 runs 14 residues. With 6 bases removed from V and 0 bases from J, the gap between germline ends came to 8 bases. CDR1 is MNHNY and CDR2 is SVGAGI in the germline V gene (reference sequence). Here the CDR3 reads CASSPTANTGELFF. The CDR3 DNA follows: TGTGCCAGCAGCCCTACAGCGAACACCGGGGAGCTGTTTTTT.

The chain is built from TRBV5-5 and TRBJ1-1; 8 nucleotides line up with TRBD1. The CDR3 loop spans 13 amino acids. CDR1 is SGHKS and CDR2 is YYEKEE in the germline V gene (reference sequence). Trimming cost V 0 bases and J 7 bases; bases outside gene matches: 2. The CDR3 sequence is CASSLGTGIEAFF. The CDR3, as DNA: TGTGCCAGCAGCTTGGGGACAGGGATTGAAGCTTTCTTT.

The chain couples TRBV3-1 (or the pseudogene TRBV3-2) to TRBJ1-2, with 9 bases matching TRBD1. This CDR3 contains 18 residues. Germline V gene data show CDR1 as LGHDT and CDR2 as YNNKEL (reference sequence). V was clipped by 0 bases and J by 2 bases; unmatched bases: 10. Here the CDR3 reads CASSQDSRTGVLNYGYTF. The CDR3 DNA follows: TGTGCCAGCAGCCAAGATAGTCGGACAGGGGTTTTGAACTATGGCTACACCTTC.

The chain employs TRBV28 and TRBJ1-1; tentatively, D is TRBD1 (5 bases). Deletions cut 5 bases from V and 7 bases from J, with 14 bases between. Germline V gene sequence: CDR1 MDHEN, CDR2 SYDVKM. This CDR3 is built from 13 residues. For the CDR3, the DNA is TGTGCCAGCAGTCCCCGGACAATTTATGAAGCTTTCTTT. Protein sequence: CASSPRTIYEAFF.

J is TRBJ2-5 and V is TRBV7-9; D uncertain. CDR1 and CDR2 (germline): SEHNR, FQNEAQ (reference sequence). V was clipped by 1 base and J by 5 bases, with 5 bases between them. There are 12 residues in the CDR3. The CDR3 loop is CASSLEDETQYF. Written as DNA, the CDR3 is TGTGCCAGCAGCTTAGAGGACGAGACCCAGTACTTC.

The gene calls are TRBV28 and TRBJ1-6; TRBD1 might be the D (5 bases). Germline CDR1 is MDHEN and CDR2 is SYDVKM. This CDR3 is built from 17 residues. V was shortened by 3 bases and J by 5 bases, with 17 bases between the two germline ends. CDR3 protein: CASSLPPSGPNNSPLHF. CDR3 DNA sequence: TGTGCCAGCAGTTTGCCCCCCTCGGGGCCGAATAATTCACCCCTCCACTTT.

In DNA form, the CDR3 reads TGCGCCAGCAGCTTGGCCCAGGAGTCCACTGAAGCTTTCTTT. Its translation: CASSLAQESTEAFF. The chain has TRBV5-1 and TRBJ1-1, with D uncertain. The germline V gene has CDR1 SGHRS and CDR2 YFSETQ. The V gene lost 0 bases and the J gene lost 4 bases, with 10 bases spanning the gap. The CDR3 runs 14 residues.

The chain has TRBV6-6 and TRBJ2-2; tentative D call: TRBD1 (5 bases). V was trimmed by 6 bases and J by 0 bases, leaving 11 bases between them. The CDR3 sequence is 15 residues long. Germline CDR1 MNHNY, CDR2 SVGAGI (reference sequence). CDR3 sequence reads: CASREGVSNTGELFF. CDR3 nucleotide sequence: TGTGCCAGCAGGGAAGGGGTTTCGAACACCGGGGAGCTGTTTTTT.

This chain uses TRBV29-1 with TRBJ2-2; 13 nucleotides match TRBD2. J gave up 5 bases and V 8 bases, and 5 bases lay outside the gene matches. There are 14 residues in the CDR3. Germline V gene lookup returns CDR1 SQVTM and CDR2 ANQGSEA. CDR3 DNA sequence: TGCAGCTTTCGGACTAGCGGGAGTACCGGGGAGCTGTTTTTT. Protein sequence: CSFRTSGSTGELFF.

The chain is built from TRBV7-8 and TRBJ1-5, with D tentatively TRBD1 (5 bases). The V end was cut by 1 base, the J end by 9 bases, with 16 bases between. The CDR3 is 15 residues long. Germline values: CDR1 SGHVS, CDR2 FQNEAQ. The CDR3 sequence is CASSLDEGRVRPQHF. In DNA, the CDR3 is TGTGCCAGCAGCTTAGATGAGGGCAGGGTAAGGCCCCAGCATTTT.

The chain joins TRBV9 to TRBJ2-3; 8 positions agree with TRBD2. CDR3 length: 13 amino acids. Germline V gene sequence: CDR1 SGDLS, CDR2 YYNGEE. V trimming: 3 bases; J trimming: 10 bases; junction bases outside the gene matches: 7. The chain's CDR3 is CASSGGLAVAQYF. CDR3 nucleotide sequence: TGTGCCAGCAGCGGAGGACTAGCCGTAGCGCAGTATTTT.

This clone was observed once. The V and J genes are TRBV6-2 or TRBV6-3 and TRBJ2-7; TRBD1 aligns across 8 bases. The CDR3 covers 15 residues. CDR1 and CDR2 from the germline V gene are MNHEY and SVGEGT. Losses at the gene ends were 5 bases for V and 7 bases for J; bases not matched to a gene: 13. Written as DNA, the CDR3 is TGTGCCAGCAGTACTGGGCAGGGGGCGACGGGGGAGCAGTACTTC. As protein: CASSTGQGATGEQYF.

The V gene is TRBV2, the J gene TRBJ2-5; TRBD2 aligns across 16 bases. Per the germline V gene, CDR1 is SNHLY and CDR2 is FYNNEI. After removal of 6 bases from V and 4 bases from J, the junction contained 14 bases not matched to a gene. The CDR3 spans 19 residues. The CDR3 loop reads CASSLQVGTSGRAAETQYF. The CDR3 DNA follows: TGTGCCAGCAGCCTACAAGTCGGGACTAGCGGGAGGGCAGCAGAGACCCAGTACTTC.